Following are 22 T cell receptor beta chains from one sample sequenced in a study of blood T cell repertoires in COVID-19. The protocol was immunoSEQ multiplex PCR, while the TCRdb copy is restricted to in-frame clones and leaves out a portion. The table shows some 250,000 clones, with 81% occurring only once. The sequenced sample was peripheral blood. These TCRs come from a woman aged 80 or over with COVID-19, enrolled during active disease.

This clone was detected once. The V and J genes are TRBV3-1 (or the pseudogene TRBV3-2) and TRBJ2-1; no definite D call. The CDR3 runs to 17 residues. Germline assignment: CDR1 LGHDT and CDR2 YNNKEL (reference sequence). Trimming removed 3 bases from V and 0 bases from J, with 15 bases in between. CDR3 loop: CASSQWLGPDSYNEQFF. The CDR3 DNA reads as TGTGCCAGCAGCCAGTGGCTGGGCCCCGACTCCTACAATGAGCAGTTCTTC.

This chain uses TRBV7-8 with TRBJ1-1; TRBD1 matches 8 bases. CDR1 is SGHVS, CDR2 FQNEAQ, per germline. CDR3 length: 16 residues. Trimming cost V 4 bases and J 0 bases; bases outside gene matches: 7. The CDR3 sequence is CASSSYRGQVNTEAFF. DNA of the CDR3: TGTGCCAGCAGCTCCTACCGGGGACAGGTGAACACTGAAGCTTTCTTT.

The chain has TRBV6-2 or TRBV6-3 and TRBJ1-5, with 8 bases matching TRBD1. CDR3 size: 17 residues. Germline V lookup: CDR1 MNHEY, CDR2 SVGEGT. J lost 4 bases, V lost 3 bases, and 11 bases had no gene match. The CDR3 DNA reads as TGTGCCAGCAGTTATTACGGCCAGGGGGCGATTAATCAGCCCCAGCATTTT. This sequence encodes CASSYYGQGAINQPQHF.

In regard to this clone: This sample includes further DNA sequences coding for the same CDR3. The chain combines TRBV7-2 with TRBJ2-7; TRBD2 aligns across 10 bases. The J segment lost 0 bases and the V segment lost 5 bases, leaving 4 bases of the junction unmatched. CDR1 and CDR2 (germline): SGHTA, FQGNSA. CDR3 length: 15 residues. The CDR3 DNA follows: TGTGCCAGCAGCCTCCGGACTAGCGGCTCCTACGAGCAGTACTTC. This translates into CASSLRTSGSYEQYF.

The chain recombines TRBV27 with TRBJ2-1; the match to TRBD2 covers 10 bases. This CDR3 has 16 residues. Germline trimming cut 3 bases from V and 8 bases from J; bases unmatched to any gene: 10. In germline, CDR1 is MNHEY, CDR2 SMNVEV (reference sequence). The CDR3 here is CASSFPSGSAVYEQFF. CDR3 DNA sequence: TGTGCCAGCAGTTTCCCTAGCGGGAGTGCGGTCTATGAGCAGTTCTTC.

V is TRBV9 and J is TRBJ1-2, with TRBD1 identical over 7 bases. The CDR3 is 15 amino acids. J gave up 3 bases and V 3 bases, and 8 bases lay outside the gene matches. Looked up from germline, CDR1 is SGDLS and CDR2 is YYNGEE. This CDR3 is CASSADRADDYGYTF. The CDR3 nucleotides read TGTGCCAGCAGCGCTGACAGGGCTGACGACTATGGCTACACCTTC.

This rearrangement joins TRBV29-1 to TRBJ2-2, with D maybe TRBD2 (5 bases). Between the trimmed V and J ends, which lost 7 bases and 3 bases, there was a span of 15 bases. The length of the CDR3 is 14 residues. CDR1 SQVTM and CDR2 ANQGSEA come from the germline V gene. DNA of the CDR3: TGCAGCGCCCGGCGGGTGGGTGACACCGGGGAGCTGTTTTTT. Protein product: CSARRVGDTGELFF.

The chain uses TRBV5-1 and TRBJ2-1; 16 bases fit TRBD2. V shed 4 bases, J shed 15 bases, and the junction held 7 bases outside the gene matches. This CDR3 region has 14 residues. CDR1 and CDR2 from the germline V gene are SGHRS and YFSETQ. The CDR3 here is CASSVGLAGGPLFF. The CDR3 region has the DNA TGCGCCAGCAGCGTGGGACTAGCGGGAGGGCCACTGTTCTTC.

This chain links TRBV6-2 or TRBV6-3 with TRBJ2-2; TRBD1 agrees at 7 bases. V shed 5 bases and J 2 bases; nucleotides not matched to a gene: 11. The germline CDR1 and CDR2 sequences are MNHEY and SVGEGT. The CDR3 has 17 amino acids. In DNA, the CDR3 is TGTGCCAGCAGTCGCGGATCCGGGACAGCAAACACCGGGGAGCTGTTTTTT. Protein: CASSRGSGTANTGELFF.

The chain employs TRBV18 and TRBJ2-5; the D is unclear. The CDR3 runs to 14 residues. Germline V CDR1 and CDR2: KGHSH, LQKENI. The V gene lost 4 bases and the J gene lost 2 bases, with 11 bases spanning the gap. The CDR3 sequence is CASSLQAGQETQYF. The CDR3 DNA reads TGTGCCAGCTCACTTCAGGCAGGACAAGAGACCCAGTACTTC. Full variable domain (rest looked up from reference TRBV18 and TRBJ2-5): NAGVMQNPRHLVRRRGQEARLRCSPMKGHSHVYWYRQLPEEGLKFMVYLQKENIIDESGMPKERFSAEFPKEGPSILRIQQVVRGDSAAYFCASSLQAGQETQYFGPGTRLLVL.

CDR3 in amino acids: CASSLKGLVAEAFF. The CDR3 DNA is TGTGCCAGCAGCTTAAAGGGGTTGGTCGCTGAAGCTTTCTTT. The chain carries TRBV7-2 and TRBJ1-1, with D maybe TRBD1 (5 bases). V was shortened by 2 bases and J by 6 bases, with 13 bases between the two germline ends. The CDR3 totals 14 residues. Germline loops: CDR1 SGHTA, CDR2 FQGNSA.

The chain carries TRBV18 and TRBJ2-3; D is unclear. V shed 4 bases and J shed 2 bases, with 10 bases lying between them. Germline V gives CDR1 KGHSH, CDR2 LQKENI. The CDR3 totals 14 residues. This chain's CDR3 is CASSRSGSTDTQYF. The CDR3 coding sequence is TGTGCCAGCTCACGTTCAGGATCCACAGATACGCAGTATTTT.

V gene TRBV2 combines with J gene TRBJ1-2, with a possible D match to TRBD1 (5 bases). This CDR3 spans 14 amino acids. Germline lookup yields CDR1 SNHLY and CDR2 FYNNEI. The V gene lost 4 bases and the J gene lost 8 bases, with 17 bases spanning the gap. This chain's CDR3 is CASSVREGAEGYTF. The CDR3 nucleotides are TGTGCCAGCAGTGTTAGAGAAGGGGCGGAGGGCTACACCTTC.

This clone was detected a few times. V usage is TRBV7-8 and J usage is TRBJ2-7; perhaps TRBD1 as D (5 bases). The V and J ends lost 3 bases and 3 bases respectively, with 9 bases between them. There are 13 residues in the CDR3. Per the germline V gene, CDR1 is SGHVS and CDR2 is FQNEAQ. The CDR3 nucleotides read TGTGCCAGCAGCTTCGCGCAGGGCTACGAGCAGTACTTC. The encoded protein is CASSFAQGYEQYF.

This clone has just one count. The chain couples TRBV18 to TRBJ2-3, with D possibly matching TRBD1 (5 bases). CDR3 length equals 16 residues. Germline assignment: CDR1 KGHSH and CDR2 LQKENI. The V end lost 0 bases, the J end lost 0 bases, and 10 bases lay between the germline ends. In nucleotides, the CDR3 is TGTGCCAGCTCACCACCTGCAGGGATGAGCACAGATACGCAGTATTTT. Amino acids: CASSPPAGMSTDTQYF.

The chain combines TRBV5-1 with TRBJ2-7; 7 bases line up with TRBD2. J was trimmed by 5 bases and V by 4 bases; bases with no gene match: 12. From germline, CDR1 is SGHRS and CDR2 YFSETQ. CDR3 size: 15 residues. CDR3 amino acids: CASSPREGRADEQYF. The DNA for the CDR3 is TGCGCCAGCAGCCCGAGGGAGGGTAGGGCCGACGAGCAGTACTTC.

This chain links TRBV5-4 with TRBJ2-5, with 9 bases identical to TRBD1. J lost 4 bases, V lost 9 bases, and 4 bases had no gene match. Germline CDR1 SGHNT, CDR2 YYREEE (reference sequence). This CDR3 has 12 amino acids. CDR3 sequence reads: CATGQGRETQYF. DNA for the CDR3: TGTGCCACCGGACAGGGGAGAGAGACCCAGTACTTC.

This clone was found a few times. This rearrangement joins TRBV9 to TRBJ1-1; D is ambiguous. The CDR3 is 15 residues long. With 3 bases removed from V and 0 bases from J, the gap between germline ends came to 12 bases. CDR1 is SGDLS and CDR2 is YYNGEE in the germline V gene. CDR3 in amino acids: CASSAQTNLNTEAFF. In DNA, the CDR3 is TGTGCCAGCAGCGCCCAGACAAACTTGAACACTGAAGCTTTCTTT.

This chain connects TRBV30 to TRBJ1-3, with D maybe TRBD1 (5 bases). The CDR3 sequence is 16 residues long. The V gene lost 3 bases and the J gene lost 3 bases, with 18 bases spanning the gap. The germline V gene has CDR1 GTSNPN and CDR2 SVGIG (reference sequence). The CDR3 reads CAWRSRGGSGGNTIYF. CDR3 nucleotides: TGTGCCTGGAGATCCCGGGGGGGTTCTGGTGGAAACACCATATATTTT.

On this clone: Other DNA sequences from this sample encode an identical CDR3 as well. The chain carries TRBV5-1 and TRBJ2-7; no clear D gene. The CDR3 is made up of 12 amino acids. CDR1 and CDR2 from the germline V gene are SGHRS and YFSETQ. V gave up 4 bases and J gave up 3 bases, with 8 bases separating them. As DNA, the CDR3 is TGCGCCAGCAGCACCGGTCGCTACGAGCAGTACTTC. Protein sequence: CASSTGRYEQYF.

This clone has a handful of counts. The chain recombines TRBV12-3 or TRBV12-4 with TRBJ1-2; tentative D call: TRBD1 (6 bases). The V gene lost 7 bases and the J gene lost 6 bases, with 15 bases spanning the gap. The CDR3 runs 13 residues. Here the CDR3 reads CASTLGAGDGYTF. DNA for the CDR3: TGTGCCAGCACCCTGGGAGCAGGGGATGGCTACACCTTC.

The rearrangement joins TRBV5-1 to TRBJ1-1, with D hard to call. Germline-derived CDR1 and CDR2 are SGHRS and YFSETQ. The CDR3 runs to 13 residues. The V end was cut by 0 bases, the J end by 7 bases, with 10 bases between. CDR3 coding DNA: TGCGCCAGCAGCTTGGCCATTGACTATGAAGCTTTCTTT. The encoded protein is CASSLAIDYEAFF. The full variable domain, rest sourced from reference TRBV5-1 and TRBJ1-1, is KAGVTQTPRYLIKTRGQQVTLSCSPISGHRSVSWYQQTPGQGLQFLFEYFSETQRNKGNFPGRFSGRQFSNSRSEMNVSTLELGDSALYLCASSLAIDYEAFFGQGTRLTVV.